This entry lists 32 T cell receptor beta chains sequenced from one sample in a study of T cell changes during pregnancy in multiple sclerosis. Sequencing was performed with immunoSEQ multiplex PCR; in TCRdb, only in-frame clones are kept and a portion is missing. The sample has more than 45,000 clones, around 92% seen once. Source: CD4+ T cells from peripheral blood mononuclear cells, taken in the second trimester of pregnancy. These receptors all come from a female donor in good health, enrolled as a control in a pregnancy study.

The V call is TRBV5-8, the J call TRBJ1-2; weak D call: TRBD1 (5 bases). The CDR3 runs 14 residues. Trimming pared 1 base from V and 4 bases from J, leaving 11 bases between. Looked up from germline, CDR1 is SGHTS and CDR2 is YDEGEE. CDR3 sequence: CASSLSRGLYGYTF. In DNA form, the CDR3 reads TGTGCCAGCAGCTTGTCTCGGGGACTCTATGGCTACACCTTC.

CDR3 sequence: CASSLSIPGRNEKLFF. CDR3 DNA sequence: TGTGCCAGCAGTTTATCAATTCCGGGGAGGAACGAAAAACTGTTTTTT. This chain links TRBV27 with TRBJ1-4; D is undetermined. V lost 0 bases, J lost 8 bases, and 16 bases lay in between. Germline V lookup: CDR1 MNHEY, CDR2 SMNVEV (reference sequence). The CDR3 is 16 amino acids.

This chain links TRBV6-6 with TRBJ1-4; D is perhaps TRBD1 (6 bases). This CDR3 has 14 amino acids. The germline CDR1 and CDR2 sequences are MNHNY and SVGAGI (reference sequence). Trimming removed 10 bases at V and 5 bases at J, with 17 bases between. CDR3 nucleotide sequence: TGTGCCACCACCCGACAGGACGGCAATGAAAAACTGTTTTTT. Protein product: CATTRQDGNEKLFF.

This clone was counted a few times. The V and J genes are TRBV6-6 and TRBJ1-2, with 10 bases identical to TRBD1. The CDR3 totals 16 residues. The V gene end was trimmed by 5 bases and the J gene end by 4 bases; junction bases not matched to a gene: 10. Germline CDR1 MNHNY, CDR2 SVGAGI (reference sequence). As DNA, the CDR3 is TGTGCCAGCAGTAACCGGGACAGGGGTCCCTCCTATGGCTACACCTTC. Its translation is CASSNRDRGPSYGYTF.

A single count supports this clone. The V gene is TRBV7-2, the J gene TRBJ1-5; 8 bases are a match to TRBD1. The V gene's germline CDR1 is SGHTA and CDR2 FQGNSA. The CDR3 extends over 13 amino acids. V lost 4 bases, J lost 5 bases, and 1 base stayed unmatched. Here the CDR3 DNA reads TGTGCCAGCAGCTACAGGGGGGATCAGCCCCAGCATTTT. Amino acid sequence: CASSYRGDQPQHF.

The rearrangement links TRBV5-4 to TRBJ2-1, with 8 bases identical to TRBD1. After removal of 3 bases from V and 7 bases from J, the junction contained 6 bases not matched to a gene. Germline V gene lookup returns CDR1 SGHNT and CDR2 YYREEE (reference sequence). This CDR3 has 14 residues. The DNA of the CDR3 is TGTGCCAGCAGCTCTTTGACAGGGGAGAATGAGCAGTTCTTC. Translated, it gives CASSSLTGENEQFF.

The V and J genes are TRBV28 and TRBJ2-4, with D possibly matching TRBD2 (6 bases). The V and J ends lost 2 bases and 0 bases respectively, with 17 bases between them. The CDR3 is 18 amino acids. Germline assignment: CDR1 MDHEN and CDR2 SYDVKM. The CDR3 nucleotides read TGTGCCAGCAGTTTAGGGAGAGGGACTCTACTAGCCAAAAACATTCAGTACTTC. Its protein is CASSLGRGTLLAKNIQYF. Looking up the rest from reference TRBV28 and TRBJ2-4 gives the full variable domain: DVKVTQSSRYLVKRTGEKVFLECVQDMDHENMFWYRQDPGLGLRLIYFSYDVKMKEKGDIPEGYSVSREKKERFSLILESASTNQTSMYLCASSLGRGTLLAKNIQYFGAGTRLSVL.

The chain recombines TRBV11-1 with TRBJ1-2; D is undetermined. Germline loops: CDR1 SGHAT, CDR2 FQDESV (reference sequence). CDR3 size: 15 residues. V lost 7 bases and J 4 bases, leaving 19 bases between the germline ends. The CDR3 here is CASTTSSTGSYGYTF. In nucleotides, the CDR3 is TGTGCCAGCACCACGTCTAGTACGGGGAGCTATGGCTACACCTTC.

Written as DNA, the CDR3 is TGTGCCATCAAGGGGGAGGGCTCGAGTCGCGAGCAGTACTTC. Its translation: CAIKGEGSSREQYF. The rearrangement joins TRBV10-3 to TRBJ2-7; D perhaps matches TRBD2 (7 bases). The CDR3 is made up of 14 amino acids. Germline CDR1 ENHRY, CDR2 SYGVKD. With 7 bases removed from V and 6 bases from J, the gap between germline ends came to 19 bases.

CDR3 bases: TGTGCCAGCAGTCTGGCGGAAACCTACAATGAGCAGTTCTTC. It specifies CASSLAETYNEQFF. The V gene is TRBV28, the J gene TRBJ2-1; unclear D gene. The CDR3 consists of 14 residues. Germline V gene data show CDR1 as MDHEN and CDR2 as SYDVKM. V shed 5 bases and J shed 2 bases, with 10 bases lying between them.

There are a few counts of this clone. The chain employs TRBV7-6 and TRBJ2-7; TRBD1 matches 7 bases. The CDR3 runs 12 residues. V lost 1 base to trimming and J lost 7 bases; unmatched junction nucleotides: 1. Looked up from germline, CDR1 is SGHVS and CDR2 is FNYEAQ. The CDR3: CASSLGTGEQYF. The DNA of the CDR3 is TGTGCCAGCAGCTTAGGGACAGGAGAGCAGTACTTC.

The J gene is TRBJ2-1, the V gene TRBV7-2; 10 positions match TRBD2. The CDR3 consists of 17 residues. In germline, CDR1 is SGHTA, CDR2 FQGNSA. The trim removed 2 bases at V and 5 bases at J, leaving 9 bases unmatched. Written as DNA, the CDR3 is TGTGCCAGCAGCTTATTAGTCTGGACTAGCGGCAACAATGAGCAGTTCTTC. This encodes CASSLLVWTSGNNEQFF.

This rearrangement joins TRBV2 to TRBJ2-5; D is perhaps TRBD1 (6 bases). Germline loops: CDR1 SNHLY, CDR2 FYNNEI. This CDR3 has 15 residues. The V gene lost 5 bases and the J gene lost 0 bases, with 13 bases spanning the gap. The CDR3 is CASSREQGHQETQYF. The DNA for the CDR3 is TGTGCCAGCAGTCGAGAACAGGGACACCAAGAGACCCAGTACTTC.

The CDR3 is CASIGGAGTHF. The CDR3 nucleotides are TGTGCCAGCATCGGGGGGGCAGGGACACACTTT. The V gene is TRBV2, the J gene TRBJ1-6; a weak D match, TRBD1 (6 bases). The ends were cut back, 7 bases at V and 19 bases at J, with 17 bases in the middle. Germline values: CDR1 SNHLY, CDR2 FYNNEI. CDR3 length: 11 residues.

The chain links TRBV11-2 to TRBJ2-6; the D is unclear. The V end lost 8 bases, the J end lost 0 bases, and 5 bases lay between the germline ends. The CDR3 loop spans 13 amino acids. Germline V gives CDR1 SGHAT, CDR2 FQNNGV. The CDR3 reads CASLASGANVLTF. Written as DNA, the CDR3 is TGTGCCAGCTTGGCCTCTGGGGCCAACGTCCTGACTTTC.

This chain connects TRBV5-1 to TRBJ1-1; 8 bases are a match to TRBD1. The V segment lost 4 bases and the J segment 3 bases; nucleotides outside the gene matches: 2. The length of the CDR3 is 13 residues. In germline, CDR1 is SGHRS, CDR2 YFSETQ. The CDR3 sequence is CASSVGQDTEAFF. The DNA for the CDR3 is TGCGCCAGCAGCGTGGGACAGGACACTGAAGCTTTCTTT.

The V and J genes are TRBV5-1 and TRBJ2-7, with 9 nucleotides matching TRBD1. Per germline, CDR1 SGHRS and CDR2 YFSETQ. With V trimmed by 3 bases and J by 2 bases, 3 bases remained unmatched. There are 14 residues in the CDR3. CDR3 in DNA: TGCGCCAGCAGCTGGACAGGGGTCCCCTACGAGCAGTACTTC. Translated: CASSWTGVPYEQYF.

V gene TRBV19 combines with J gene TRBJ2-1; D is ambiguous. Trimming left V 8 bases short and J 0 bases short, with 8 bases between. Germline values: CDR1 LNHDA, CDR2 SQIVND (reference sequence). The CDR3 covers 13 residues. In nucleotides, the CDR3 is TGTGCCAGTTCCCAGATCTCCTACAATGAGCAGTTCTTC. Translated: CASSQISYNEQFF.

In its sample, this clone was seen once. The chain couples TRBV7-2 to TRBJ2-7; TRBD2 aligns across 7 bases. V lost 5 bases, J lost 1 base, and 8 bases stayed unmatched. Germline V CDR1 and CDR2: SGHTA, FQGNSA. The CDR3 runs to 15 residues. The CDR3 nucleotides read TGTGCCAGCAGCCCGGGCGGGAGCACTTCCTACGAGCAGTACTTC. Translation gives CASSPGGSTSYEQYF.

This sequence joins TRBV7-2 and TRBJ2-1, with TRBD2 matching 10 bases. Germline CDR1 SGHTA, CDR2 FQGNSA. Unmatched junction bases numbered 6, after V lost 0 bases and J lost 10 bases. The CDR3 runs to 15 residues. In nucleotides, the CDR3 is TGTGCCAGCAGCTTAGCGCTCCTAGCGGGAGACGAGCAGTTCTTC. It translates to CASSLALLAGDEQFF. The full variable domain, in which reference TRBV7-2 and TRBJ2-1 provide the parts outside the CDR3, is GAGVSQSPSNKVTEKGKDVELRCDPISGHTALYWYRQSLGQGLEFLIYFQGNSAPDKSGLPSDRFSAERTGGSVSTLTIQRTQQEDSAVYLCASSLALLAGDEQFFGPGTRLTVL.

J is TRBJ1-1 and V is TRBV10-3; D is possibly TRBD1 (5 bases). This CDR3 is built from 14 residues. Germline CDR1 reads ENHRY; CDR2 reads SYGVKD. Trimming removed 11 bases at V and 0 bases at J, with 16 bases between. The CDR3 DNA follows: TGTGCCCTGAAGGAAGGACATATGAACACTGAAGCTTTCTTT. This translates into CALKEGHMNTEAFF.

The CDR3 reads CASSLRTSGSSGELFF. In nucleotides, the CDR3 is TGTGCCAGCAGCCTACGGACTAGCGGGAGCTCCGGGGAGCTGTTTTTT. The V and J genes are TRBV9 and TRBJ2-2, with 13 bases that match TRBD2. Germline CDR1 and CDR2: SGDLS and YYNGEE. The CDR3 spans 16 residues. V lost 4 bases to trimming and J lost 6 bases; unmatched junction nucleotides: 6.

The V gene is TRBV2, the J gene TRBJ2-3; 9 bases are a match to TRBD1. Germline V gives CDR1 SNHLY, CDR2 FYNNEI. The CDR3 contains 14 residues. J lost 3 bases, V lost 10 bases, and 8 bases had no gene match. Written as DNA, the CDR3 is TGTGCCAACCACCGGGACAGGGCAACAGATACGCAGTATTTT. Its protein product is CANHRDRATDTQYF.

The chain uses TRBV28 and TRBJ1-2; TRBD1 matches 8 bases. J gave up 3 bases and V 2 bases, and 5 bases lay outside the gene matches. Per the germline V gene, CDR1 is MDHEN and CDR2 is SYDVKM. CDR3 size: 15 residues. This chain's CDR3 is CASSLESGGYYGYTF. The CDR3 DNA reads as TGTGCCAGCAGTTTAGAGTCAGGGGGCTACTATGGCTACACCTTC.

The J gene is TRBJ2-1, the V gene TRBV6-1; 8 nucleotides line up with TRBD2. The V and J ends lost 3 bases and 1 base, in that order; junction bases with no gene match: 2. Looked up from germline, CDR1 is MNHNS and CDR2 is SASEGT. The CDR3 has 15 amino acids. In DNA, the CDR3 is TGTGCCAGCAGTGATACTAGCGGATCCTACAATGAGCAGTTCTTC. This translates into CASSDTSGSYNEQFF.

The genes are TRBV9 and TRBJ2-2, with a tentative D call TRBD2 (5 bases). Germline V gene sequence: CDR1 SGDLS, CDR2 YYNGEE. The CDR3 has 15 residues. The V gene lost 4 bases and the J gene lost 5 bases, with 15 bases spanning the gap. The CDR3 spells CASSSPAGETGELFF. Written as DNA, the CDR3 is TGTGCCAGCAGCTCCCCTGCGGGTGAAACCGGGGAGCTGTTTTTT. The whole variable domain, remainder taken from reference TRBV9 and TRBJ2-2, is DSGVTQTPKHLITATGQRVTLRCSPRSGDLSVYWYQQSLDQGLQFLIQYYNGEERAKGNILERFSAQQFPDLHSELNLSSLELGDSALYFCASSSPAGETGELFFGEGSRLTVL.

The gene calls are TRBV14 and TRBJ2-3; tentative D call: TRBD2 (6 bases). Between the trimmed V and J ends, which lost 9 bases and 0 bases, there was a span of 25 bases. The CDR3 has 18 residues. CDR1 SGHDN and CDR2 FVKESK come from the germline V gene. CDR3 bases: TGTGCCAGAAACTCACCCCTTCTAGCGAGTGCTAGCACAGATACGCAGTATTTT. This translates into CARNSPLLASASTDTQYF.

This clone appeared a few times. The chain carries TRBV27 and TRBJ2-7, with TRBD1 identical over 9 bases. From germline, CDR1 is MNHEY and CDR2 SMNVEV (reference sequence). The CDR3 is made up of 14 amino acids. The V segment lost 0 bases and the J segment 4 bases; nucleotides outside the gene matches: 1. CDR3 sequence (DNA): TGTGCCAGCAGTTTATCACAGGGGGCGTACGAGCAGTACTTC. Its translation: CASSLSQGAYEQYF.

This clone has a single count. The CDR3, as DNA: TGTGCCAGCAGCTTAGGCCCGAGGAGGCAAGAGACCCAGTACTTC. Protein: CASSLGPRRQETQYF. J is TRBJ2-5 and V is TRBV7-2, with a tentative D call TRBD2 (5 bases). V dropped 1 base and J dropped 2 bases, with 11 bases sitting between them. This CDR3 has 15 residues. Germline V gene lookup returns CDR1 SGHTA and CDR2 FQGNSA.

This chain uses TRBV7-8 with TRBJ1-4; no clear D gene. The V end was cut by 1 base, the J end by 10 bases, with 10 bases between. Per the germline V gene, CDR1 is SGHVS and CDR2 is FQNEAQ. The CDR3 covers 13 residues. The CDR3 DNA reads TGTGCCAGCAGCTTAGGAGTAGTATCAAAACTGTTTTTT. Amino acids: CASSLGVVSKLFF.

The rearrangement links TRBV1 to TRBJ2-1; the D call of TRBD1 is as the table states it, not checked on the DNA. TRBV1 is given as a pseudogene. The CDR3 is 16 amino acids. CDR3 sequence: CTSSQVWDRGGYEQFF. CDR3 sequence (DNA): TGCACCAGCAGCCAAGTTTGGGACAGGGGAGGTTATGAGCAGTTCTTC.

The CDR3 DNA follows: TGCGCCAGCAGCTCCCAGACAGGGAACCCCTCACCCCTCCACTTT. It specifies CASSSQTGNPSPLHF. J is TRBJ1-6 and V is TRBV5-1, with TRBD1 matching 7 bases. There are 15 residues in the CDR3. V shed 3 bases and J 10 bases; nucleotides not matched to a gene: 10. Germline loops: CDR1 SGHRS, CDR2 YFSETQ.